This T cell receptor beta chain derives from a study of blood T cell repertoires in COVID-19. Study context: Donors of Cohort 3 who recovered were those that had two negative PCRs, clearance, or symptom resolution. T cells, B-cell-depleted T cells, or PBMCs provided the cDNA or gDNA that served as material.

This table comes from immunoSEQ multiplex PCR, and its TCRdb copy is limited to in-frame clones, with some not included. This table holds over 110,000 clones, over 75% found once. The clonotype comes from a man aged 50-59 years in a cohort exposed to, infected with or recovered from COVID-19 (not recorded which). Sequenced material: PBMCs or T cells enriched from blood (not recorded which).

The CDR3 loop is CASNSRAYEQYF. As DNA, the CDR3 is TGTGCCAGCAATTCCCGGGCCTACGAGCAGTACTTC. The chain employs TRBV28 and TRBJ2-7; no clear D. This CDR3 comprises 12 residues. V was clipped by 7 bases and J by 2 bases, with 9 bases between them. In germline, CDR1 is MDHEN, CDR2 SYDVKM.